Below are 18 T cell receptor beta chains sequenced from a single sample in a study of blood T cell repertoires in COVID-19. Measured with immunoSEQ multiplex PCR; TCRdb has only the in-frame clones, and not every one. This table holds 150,000 to 200,000 clones, around nine tenths found once. The sequencing input was peripheral blood. The receptors come from a man aged 55 to 70 with active or convalescent COVID-19.

The sample holds one count of this clone. CDR3 coding DNA: TGCGCCAGCAGCCGTAATACAGGGAGTAGAGAGACCCAGTACTTC. This encodes CASSRNTGSRETQYF. The chain has TRBV5-1 and TRBJ2-5, with a weak D call TRBD1 (6 bases). This CDR3 region has 15 residues. From germline, CDR1 is SGHRS and CDR2 YFSETQ. V was clipped by 4 bases and J by 4 bases, with 17 bases between them.

The CDR3 DNA is TGCGCCAGCAGCTTGGGAGAAGGGGTCTACAATGAGCAGTTCTTC. Translation: CASSLGEGVYNEQFF. V gene TRBV5-1 combines with J gene TRBJ2-1; D possibly corresponds to TRBD1 (5 bases). The germline CDR1 and CDR2 sequences are SGHRS and YFSETQ. Trimming cost V 0 bases and J 3 bases, with 10 bases left between them. The CDR3 has 15 amino acids. The full variable domain, completed using reference TRBV5-1 and TRBJ2-1, is KAGVTQTPRYLIKTRGQQVTLSCSPISGHRSVSWYQQTPGQGLQFLFEYFSETQRNKGNFPGRFSGRQFSNSRSEMNVSTLELGDSALYLCASSLGEGVYNEQFFGPGTRLTVL.

The chain carries TRBV11-2 and TRBJ2-7; D call uncertain. Germline V gives CDR1 SGHAT, CDR2 FQNNGV. Trimming removed 2 bases at V and 2 bases at J, with 4 bases between. There are 12 residues in the CDR3. CDR3 amino acids: CASSLTAYEQYF. In DNA, the CDR3 is TGTGCCAGCAGCTTAACAGCCTACGAGCAGTACTTC.

The V gene is TRBV9, the J gene TRBJ2-7; D remains ambiguous. V was cut by 8 bases and J by 6 bases, with 30 bases left in between. There are 17 residues in the CDR3. CDR1 is SGDLS and CDR2 is YYNGEE in the germline V gene. The CDR3 coding sequence is TGTGCCAGTGAGGTCCACCGGCCCGATACACGAGGCTCCGAGCAGTACTTC. It specifies CASEVHRPDTRGSEQYF.

The genes are TRBV5-1 and TRBJ2-7; TRBD2 agrees at 11 bases. The CDR3 is made up of 17 amino acids. J lost 5 bases, V lost 4 bases, and 14 bases had no gene match. Germline V gene data show CDR1 as SGHRS and CDR2 as YFSETQ. In nucleotides, the CDR3 is TGCGCCAGCAGCGCCGGTAGCGGGGGGGCCTTATCCGACGAGCAGTACTTC. This translates into CASSAGSGGALSDEQYF.

This clone was picked up one time. The chain links TRBV7-9 to TRBJ2-1, with TRBD2 matching over 12 bases. With V trimmed by 6 bases and J by 1 base, 13 bases remained unmatched. The CDR3 totals 19 residues. Germline lookup yields CDR1 SEHNR and CDR2 FQNEAQ (reference sequence). As DNA, the CDR3 is TGTGCCAGCAGGCCCCCCCGGCTAGCGGGGGGGCTATCCTACAATGAGCAGTTCTTC. The encoded protein is CASRPPRLAGGLSYNEQFF.

V and J are TRBV18 and TRBJ1-5; 7 bases are shared with TRBD1. Germline CDR1 and CDR2: KGHSH and LQKENI. The CDR3 is 16 residues long. The V gene end was trimmed by 6 bases and the J gene end by 2 bases; junction bases not matched to a gene: 10. CDR3: CASSTGPAIGNQPQHF. CDR3 DNA: TGTGCCAGCTCGACAGGGCCCGCCATAGGCAATCAGCCCCAGCATTTT. The full variable domain, rest sourced from reference TRBV18 and TRBJ1-5, is NAGVMQNPRHLVRRRGQEARLRCSPMKGHSHVYWYRQLPEEGLKFMVYLQKENIIDESGMPKERFSAEFPKEGPSILRIQQVVRGDSAAYFCASSTGPAIGNQPQHFGDGTRLSIL.

The gene calls are TRBV12-3 or TRBV12-4 and TRBJ2-3; TRBD2 agrees at 7 bases. The V segment lost 3 bases and the J segment 8 bases; nucleotides outside the gene matches: 2. The CDR3 consists of 12 residues. As DNA, the CDR3 is TGTGCCAGCAGTTTGGGGGGGTTTACGCAGTATTTT. Its translation is CASSLGGFTQYF.

This clone was observed a few times. The chain couples TRBV24-1 to TRBJ1-1, with 11 nucleotides matching TRBD1. V trimming: 4 bases; J trimming: 6 bases; junction bases outside the gene matches: 6. The germline V gene encodes CDR1 KGHDR and CDR2 SFDVKD. The CDR3 has 15 residues. The DNA of the CDR3 is TGTGCCACCAGTGACCCTGGACAGGGGGCCGCTGAAGCTTTCTTT. Encoded protein: CATSDPGQGAAEAFF.

The chain employs TRBV7-9 and TRBJ2-5, with TRBD2 identical over 7 bases. The junction had 4 bases not matched to a gene; V was cut back by 7 bases and J by 2 bases. The CDR3 consists of 13 residues. In germline, CDR1 is SEHNR, CDR2 FQNEAQ (reference sequence). For the CDR3, the DNA is TGTGCCAGCACCCCGGGGGGACAAGAGACCCAGTACTTC. It specifies CASTPGGQETQYF.

This clone came up once. This chain links TRBV10-2 with TRBJ2-4; the D gene is possibly TRBD2 (5 bases). Trimming took 7 bases from V and 0 from J, leaving 16 bases between them. CDR3 size: 16 residues. The germline V gene has CDR1 WSHSY and CDR2 SAAADI. The CDR3 nucleotides read TGCGCCAGCATTATATTTGGGAGCCTAGCCAAAAACATTCAGTACTTC. This sequence encodes CASIIFGSLAKNIQYF.

In DNA form, the CDR3 reads TGTGCCAGCAGCCCCTTAGTTAATAATTCACCCCTCCACTTT. This gives the protein CASSPLVNNSPLHF. V gene TRBV7-9 combines with J gene TRBJ1-6; D gene ambiguous. Deletions cut 5 bases from V and 5 bases from J, with 10 bases between. The CDR3 totals 14 residues. CDR1 and CDR2 from the germline V gene are SEHNR and FQNEAQ (reference sequence).

This chain links TRBV5-1 with TRBJ1-3, with TRBD1 matching over 10 bases. Germline-derived CDR1 and CDR2 are SGHRS and YFSETQ. The CDR3 length is 18 residues. The junction had 7 bases not matched to a gene; V was cut back by 0 bases and J by 1 base. CDR3 sequence (DNA): TGCGCCAGCAGCTTGGCTTTGGGACAGGGGTTTTCTGGAAACACCATATATTTT. Translated, it gives CASSLALGQGFSGNTIYF.

The chain is built from TRBV2 and TRBJ1-3, with D possibly TRBD1 on 6 matching bases. The CDR3 covers 16 residues. Germline lookup yields CDR1 SNHLY and CDR2 FYNNEI. Trimming cost V 5 bases and J 0 bases, with 14 bases left between them. Here the CDR3 DNA reads TGTGCCAGCAGTATACAGGGATCCCTCTCTGGAAACACCATATATTTT. Amino acids: CASSIQGSLSGNTIYF.

This clone is a singleton in its sample. The chain has TRBV4-1 and TRBJ2-2, with 10 bases fitting TRBD1. The V gene end was trimmed by 3 bases and the J gene end by 5 bases; junction bases not matched to a gene: 0. The germline CDR1 and CDR2 sequences are MGHRA and YSYEKL. The CDR3 covers 14 residues. The CDR3 coding sequence is TGCGCCAGCAGCCAGGGACAGGGGACCGGGGAGCTGTTTTTT. This gives the protein CASSQGQGTGELFF.

The rearrangement uses TRBV3-1 (or the pseudogene TRBV3-2) and TRBJ2-3; TRBD2 might be the D (5 bases). V lost 4 bases to trimming and J lost 3 bases, with 14 bases between them. Germline loops: CDR1 LGHDT, CDR2 YNNKEL (reference sequence). CDR3 length: 15 amino acids. CDR3 in DNA: TGTGCCAGCAGCCCCCCTTCAACGGGAACAGATACGCAGTATTTT. It codes for CASSPPSTGTDTQYF.

The chain employs TRBV2 and TRBJ2-2, with 8 bases identical to TRBD1. CDR1 is SNHLY and CDR2 is FYNNEI in the germline V gene. With 9 bases clipped from V and 5 bases from J, the junction kept 14 bases outside the gene matches. The CDR3 length is 16 residues. CDR3 nucleotides: TGTGCCAGTCGAAGGCAGGGGGCTAGGATGACCGGGGAGCTGTTTTTT. This translates into CASRRQGARMTGELFF.

This rearrangement joins TRBV5-1 to TRBJ2-1; D gene uncertain. Deletions cut 4 bases from V and 11 bases from J, with 13 bases between. CDR1 is SGHRS and CDR2 is YFSETQ in the germline V gene. CDR3 length: 12 residues. CDR3 sequence reads: CASSPPDTKQFF. CDR3 nucleotide sequence: TGCGCCAGCAGCCCGCCCGACACCAAGCAGTTCTTC.